Below, one T cell receptor (beta chain) is given with its context. Its antigen remains unidentified. This entry comes from a study of T cell repertoires in cytomegalovirus infection. Study-wide findings and caveats: Within the response measured ex vivo, HLA-C-restricted CMV-specific TCR beta clonotypes were dominant.

V shed 0 bases and J shed 2 bases, with 13 bases lying between them. Germline V CDR1 and CDR2: LGHNA, YSLEER. The CDR3 runs to 16 residues. TCRdb reprocessed the reads with MiXCR, giving one entry per CDR3 protein. The sample lists a few hundred thousand distinct CDR3 sequences, around 27% occurring once. This chain joins TRBV4-3 and TRBJ1-1; D is uncertain. The sequenced material came from PBMCs. The TCR originated in a human donor in good health (CMV status not recorded). Some clones in this sample may be carry-over from other donors' samples. The CDR3 DNA sequence: TGCGCCAGCAGCCAAGAGAGAGCTTTCGCAAACACTGAAGCTTTCTTT. This codes for CASSQERAFANTEAFF.